This T cell receptor beta chain came from a study of regulatory T cells in long-lasting Graves disease. Described time point: persistent/refractory GD, antithyroid drugs over 5 years with positive TRAb. The TCR library was prepared using RNA isolated from PBMCs. This clonotype was seen ten or more times. To make TCR beta libraries, researchers used iRepertoire HTBI primers and Arm-PCR of CDR3 regions. One entry per CDR3 protein, called by TCRdb with MiXCR from the multiplex PCR reads. The sample consists of a few hundred thousand distinct CDR3 sequences, less than 25% of them appearing once. This CDR3 region has 13 residues. V lost 3 bases and J lost 4; bases outside the gene matches: 5. The V gene's germline CDR1 is DFQATT and CDR2 SNEGSKA (reference sequence).

The receptor's source is a female donor with Graves disease. The sample in question was peripheral blood mononuclear cells (PBMCs), obtained when the disease was refractory, from a patient treated with antithyroid drugs. V gene TRBV20-1 combines with J gene TRBJ2-5, with 7 bases aligning to TRBD2. The CDR3: CSASPLARETQYF. In nucleotides, the CDR3 is TGCAGTGCTAGTCCACTAGCGAGAGAGACCCAGTACTTC.